The 16 T cell receptor beta chains given below trace back to one sample, sequenced in a study of blood T cell repertoires in COVID-19. Sequencing used immunoSEQ multiplex PCR; TCRdb keeps in-frame clones, though not all of them. Of more than 150,000 clones in the sample, around 83% were seen once. The sequenced material came from peripheral blood. The receptors shown here come from a woman in her forties with acute or convalescent COVID-19.

This clone came up once. V usage is TRBV29-1 and J usage is TRBJ1-2, with 7 bases lining up with TRBD1. Germline trimming cut 7 bases from V and 5 bases from J; bases unmatched to any gene: 10. This CDR3 spans 13 amino acids. Germline CDR1 SQVTM, CDR2 ANQGSEA. The CDR3, as DNA: TGCAGCGCCCGACAGGGTGAAGGGTATGGCTACACCTTC. It is translated as CSARQGEGYGYTF.

The rearrangement links TRBV27 to TRBJ2-3; TRBD2 matches at 8 bases. CDR3 length equals 17 residues. V lost 3 bases, J lost 1 base, and 9 bases stayed unmatched. Germline CDR1 is MNHEY and CDR2 is SMNVEV (reference sequence). CDR3 sequence reads: CASSLPPGGGGTDTQYF. In DNA form, the CDR3 reads TGTGCCAGCAGTTTGCCCCCCGGGGGGGGTGGCACAGATACGCAGTATTTT.

The chain recombines TRBV14 with TRBJ2-6; 7 bases agree with TRBD1. V lost 8 bases and J lost 1; bases outside the gene matches: 8. This CDR3 comprises 16 residues. Germline CDR1 reads SGHDN; CDR2 reads FVKESK. The CDR3 sequence is CASQGLQGSGANVLTF. The CDR3 coding sequence is TGTGCCAGCCAGGGGCTACAGGGGTCTGGGGCCAACGTCCTGACTTTC.

The chain couples TRBV11-2 to TRBJ2-5; 11 bases are shared with TRBD2. The CDR3 totals 16 residues. Germline trimming cut 5 bases from V and 0 bases from J; bases unmatched to any gene: 5. Germline V gene sequence: CDR1 SGHAT, CDR2 FQNNGV. CDR3 DNA sequence: TGTGCCAGCAGCAAACGGACTAGCGGGTACCAAGAGACCCAGTACTTC. Protein product: CASSKRTSGYQETQYF.

This clone has just one count. The V and J genes are TRBV7-2 and TRBJ2-5; 10 bases are a match to TRBD1. The germline V gene has CDR1 SGHTA and CDR2 FQGNSA. This CDR3 region has 15 residues. V shed 4 bases and J 1 base; nucleotides not matched to a gene: 3. CDR3 sequence reads: CASSSWDRGQETQYF. The CDR3 DNA follows: TGTGCCAGCAGCTCCTGGGACAGGGGCCAAGAGACCCAGTACTTC.

J is TRBJ2-7 and V is TRBV30; maybe TRBD1 (5 bases). Trimming took 5 bases from V and 2 from J, leaving 10 bases between them. There are 12 residues in the CDR3. CDR1 and CDR2 (germline): GTSNPN, SVGIG (reference sequence). Written as DNA, the CDR3 is TGTGCCTGGCGTAGGGGCACCTACGAGCAGTACTTC. Amino acids: CAWRRGTYEQYF. The full variable domain, rest sourced from reference TRBV30 and TRBJ2-7, is SQTIHQWPATLVQPVGSPLSLECTVEGTSNPNLYWYRQAAGRGLQLLFYSVGIGQISSEVPQNLSASRPQDRQFILSSKKLLLSDSGFYLCAWRRGTYEQYFGPGTRLTVT.

The chain couples TRBV11-1 to TRBJ2-3; possible D gene TRBD2, 6 bases. Looked up from germline, CDR1 is SGHAT and CDR2 is FQDESV (reference sequence). The V end lost 2 bases, the J end lost 3 bases, and 9 bases lay between the germline ends. The CDR3 spans 14 residues. The CDR3 DNA reads TGTGCCAGCAGCTTACTGGGGGGAACAGATACGCAGTATTTT. Translation gives CASSLLGGTDTQYF.

This CDR3 is CASSSAGTGNLNRPYF. As DNA, the CDR3 is TGTGCCAGCAGTTCAGCGGGGACAGGGAATCTCAATCGGCCGTACTTC. This chain connects TRBV28 to TRBJ2-7, with 9 bases aligning to TRBD1. J lost 12 bases, V lost 4 bases, and 19 bases had no gene match. The CDR3 totals 16 residues. CDR1 is MDHEN, CDR2 SYDVKM, per germline.

The V gene is TRBV30, the J gene TRBJ1-4, with D maybe TRBD1 (5 bases). The V gene's germline CDR1 is GTSNPN and CDR2 SVGIG (reference sequence). The CDR3 has 14 amino acids. V was trimmed by 3 bases and J by 3 bases, leaving 11 bases between them. CDR3 sequence: CAWSQIGANEKLFF. The CDR3 DNA is TGTGCCTGGAGCCAAATAGGGGCTAATGAAAAACTGTTTTTT.

In this sample, this clone turned up a few times. The V and J genes are TRBV27 and TRBJ2-7; the match to TRBD1 covers 7 bases. After removal of 3 bases from V and 6 bases from J, the junction contained 14 bases not matched to a gene. The length of the CDR3 is 16 residues. Germline V gene data show CDR1 as MNHEY and CDR2 as SMNVEV (reference sequence). The CDR3 here is CASSFRDSNRIREQYF. CDR3 nucleotides: TGTGCCAGCAGTTTCCGGGACAGTAATCGAATACGCGAGCAGTACTTC.

The chain is built from TRBV3-1 (or the pseudogene TRBV3-2) and TRBJ1-5, with D hard to call. The CDR3 is 13 amino acids. Germline V lookup: CDR1 LGHDT, CDR2 YNNKEL (reference sequence). Trimming took 1 base from V and 4 from J, leaving 5 bases between them. The CDR3 DNA reads TGTGCCAGCAGCCAAGGGGCGAATCAGCCCCAGCATTTT. Translated, it gives CASSQGANQPQHF.

A single count supports this clone. The V and J genes are TRBV28 and TRBJ1-4, with D hard to call. Germline V CDR1 and CDR2: MDHEN, SYDVKM. V gave up 3 bases and J gave up 4 bases, with 9 bases separating them. This CDR3 contains 14 residues. CDR3 in amino acids: CASSLPYINEKLFF. The CDR3 bases are TGTGCCAGCAGTTTGCCATACATTAATGAAAAACTGTTTTTT.

The rearrangement links TRBV3-1 (or the pseudogene TRBV3-2) to TRBJ2-3; 10 positions match TRBD2. The CDR3 length is 16 residues. The trim removed 0 bases at V and 6 bases at J, leaving 6 bases unmatched. CDR1 and CDR2 (germline): LGHDT, YNNKEL (reference sequence). CDR3 region: CASSQDISGRGDTQYF. DNA for the CDR3: TGTGCCAGCAGCCAAGACATCAGCGGGAGGGGCGATACGCAGTATTTT.

The gene calls are TRBV27 and TRBJ1-1; 8 bases align to TRBD1. V trimming: 5 bases; J trimming: 5 bases; junction bases outside the gene matches: 10. The CDR3 consists of 15 residues. The V gene's germline CDR1 is MNHEY and CDR2 SMNVEV (reference sequence). The CDR3 protein is CASSNRGAGATEAFF. The CDR3 nucleotides read TGTGCCAGCAGTAACAGGGGGGCAGGGGCTACTGAAGCTTTCTTT.

The chain joins TRBV11-3 to TRBJ1-6, with no clear D. V lost 4 bases, J lost 8 bases, and 15 bases lay in between. The CDR3 sequence is 15 residues long. Germline assignment: CDR1 SGHNT and CDR2 YENEEA. Here the CDR3 DNA reads TGTGCCAGCAGCTCAGGTGGGCAGGCTCATTCACCCCTCCACTTT. Translation: CASSSGGQAHSPLHF.

The rearrangement uses TRBV5-1 and TRBJ2-3; D remains ambiguous. CDR1 and CDR2 (germline): SGHRS, YFSETQ. The V end was cut by 0 bases, the J end by 0 bases, with 5 bases between. The CDR3 loop spans 14 amino acids. The CDR3 loop is CASSLGDSTDTQYF. As DNA, the CDR3 is TGCGCCAGCAGCTTGGGAGATAGCACAGATACGCAGTATTTT.